The clone carrying this TCR beta chain has only a few counts. Its antigen is unidentified. This record belongs to a study of cytomegalovirus exposure and HLA in healthy donors. Study-level points and caveats: TCR beta V- and J-gene trimming, according to a later analysis, was linked to a missense DCLRE1C variant. A prior analysis recorded that most TCR beta V segments were productive about 90% or about 30% of the time. Upon later analysis, TCR association rates were observed to vary by HLA locus, being highest for DRB1 and lowest for HLA-C.

It was with 60 Vbeta and 13 Jbeta primers that the PCR ran. This table comes from immunoSEQ multiplex PCR, and its TCRdb copy is limited to in-frame clones, with some not included. The sample includes 140,000 to 150,000 clones, more than 7.5% of them seen just once. CDR1 is SGHDT and CDR2 is YYEEEE in the germline V gene. CDR3 length: 14 amino acids. J gave up 6 bases and V 4 bases, and 5 bases lay outside the gene matches. The sequenced sample was PBMCs. This sequence joins TRBV5-6 and TRBJ2-2, with 8 bases aligning to TRBD1. This clonotype was obtained from a man aged 50 or older in good health and CMV-seronegative. The CDR3 nucleotides are TGTGCCAGCAGCACCCCGACAGGGGCCGGGGAGCTGTTTTTT. Translating gives CASSTPTGAGELFF.